This TCR beta chain was found in a study of cytomegalovirus exposure and HLA in healthy donors. PCR amplification relied on 60 Vbeta primers (plus 13 Jbeta primers). Clones were read by immunoSEQ multiplex PCR, and TCRdb kept only the in-frame ones, dropping some. The table lists about 150,000 clones, around 79% of them singletons. The source material was PBMCs. This clonotype was obtained from a young man in good health and CMV-seropositive.

Here the CDR3 reads CASELTGNYEQYF. CDR3 nucleotide sequence: TGTGCCAGCGAGCTGACGGGAAACTACGAGCAGTACTTC. The chain uses TRBV2 and TRBJ2-7; possible D gene TRBD2, 5 bases. The CDR3 is 13 amino acids. Per the germline V gene, CDR1 is SNHLY and CDR2 is FYNNEI. V was trimmed by 8 bases and J by 3 bases, leaving 14 bases between them.